These T cell receptor beta chains were read from a single sample in a study of cytomegalovirus exposure and HLA in healthy donors. Sequencing used immunoSEQ multiplex PCR; TCRdb keeps in-frame clones, though not all of them. The table has approximately 120,000 clones, about 79% seen once. The sequenced sample consisted of PBMCs. These receptors originate from a human donor in good health. CDR3s include the opening cysteine and the closing phenylalanine or tryptophan. Fields, in order: V gene, J gene, clone size, D gene, CDR3 protein, CDR3 DNA. A D gene is named only where the DNA matches it firmly. Size is omitted from some rows. Given values are once, few, many or a class for expanded clones.

TRBV4-1	TRBJ2-5	few	-	CASSQEGGGVYQETQYF	TGCGCCAGCAGCCAAGAAGGGGGCGGGGTGTACCAAGAGACCCAGTACTTC
TRBV29-1	TRBJ1-2	-	TRBD1	CSVEEQGRYGYTF	TGCAGCGTTGAAGAACAGGGGCGCTATGGCTACACCTTC
TRBV28	TRBJ2-7	few	TRBD2	CASSSLAGFGQYF	TGTGCCAGCAGTTCCCTAGCGGGATTCGGGCAGTACTTC
TRBV7-7	TRBJ2-5	few	TRBD2	CASSSYLGGMETQYF	TGTGCTAGCAGCTCCTACCTGGGGGGGATGGAGACCCAGTACTTC
TRBV7-9	TRBJ2-3	-	TRBD2	CASSTKRGLALTDTQYF	TGTGCCAGCAGCACCAAGAGGGGACTAGCCCTCACAGATACGCAGTATTTT
TRBV10-2	TRBJ1-2	-	-	CASGRFRQDVDGYTF	TGCGCCAGCGGCCGATTCAGACAGGATGTGGATGGCTACACCTTC
TRBV5-6	TRBJ2-1	-	TRBD1	CASSLFGTGDPHEQFF	TGTGCCAGCAGCTTGTTCGGTACAGGGGACCCTCATGAGCAGTTCTTC
TRBV28	TRBJ1-2	once	-	CASSSHTGNYGYTF	TGTGCCAGCAGTTCCCATACCGGTAACTATGGCTACACCTTC
TRBV5-1	TRBJ2-5	-	TRBD2	CASSLGLAGAVETQYF	TGCGCCAGCAGCTTGGGGCTAGCGGGGGCGGTCGAGACCCAGTACTTC
TRBV19	TRBJ1-5	-	TRBD1	CASRPGTGGQPQHF	TGTGCCAGTAGGCCCGGGACAGGGGGTCAGCCCCAGCATTTT
TRBV5-1	TRBJ2-1	-	-	CASSPSGRNNEQFF	TGCGCCAGCAGCCCATCCGGGAGAAACAATGAGCAGTTCTTC
TRBV9	TRBJ1-2	-	TRBD1	CASSGTGGRSNYGYTF	TGTGCCAGCAGCGGGACAGGGGGACGATCTAACTATGGCTACACCTTC
TRBV28	TRBJ1-6	-	TRBD1	CASSSDRGSPNSPLHF	TGTGCCAGCAGTTCCGACAGGGGGTCCCCTAATTCACCCCTCCACTTT
TRBV15	TRBJ2-2	-	TRBD1	CATSREPFGQGSTGELFF	TGTGCCACCAGCAGAGAGCCCTTCGGACAGGGGTCCACCGGGGAGCTGTTTTTT
TRBV27	TRBJ2-7	few	TRBD1	CASRTRKGALATYEQYF	TGTGCCAGCAGGACTCGTAAGGGGGCCCTTGCTACCTACGAGCAGTACTTC